This is a list of T cell receptor beta chains from one sample in a study of early T cells in non-severe SARS-CoV-2 infection. Via MiXCR, TCRdb re-called the 5' RACE reads, giving one row per CDR3 protein. Counted here are about 11,000 distinct CDR3 sequences, 4.8% occurring once; the ten biggest clones make up more than 9%. Input material: whole blood. Receptors were obtained from an adult who was a healthcare worker with PCR-confirmed SARS-CoV-2 infection or an uninfected control (not recorded which). The CDR3 runs from the conserved cysteine through the conserved F or W.

TRBV25-1	TRBJ2-7	CASTLGYEQYF
TRBV11-2	TRBJ2-3	CASSLDTFVTDTQYF
TRBV20-1	TRBJ1-2	CSARDQSGTGEYGYTF
TRBV4-3	TRBJ2-7	CASSQALDRTGYEQYF
TRBV7-8	TRBJ2-3	CASSPRVPLPVGDTQYF
TRBV11-1	TRBJ2-1	CASSLNPRSEQFF
TRBV20-1	TRBJ2-7	CSARLREDGWGPYEQYF
TRBV7-9	TRBJ2-7	CASNFLSVYEQYF
TRBV7-3	TRBJ2-3	CASSPGLAGGPQYF
TRBV4-3	TRBJ1-2	CASSQSQAPEANYGYTF
TRBV12-3/TRBV12-4	TRBJ2-1	CASSPPRQSSYNEQFF
TRBV20-1	TRBJ1-5	CSATSPSSQPQHF
TRBV6-4	TRBJ2-1	CASSDSGTSYNEQFF
TRBV29-1	TRBJ2-5	CSGEVGGTQYF
TRBV6-1	TRBJ1-4	CASTKTGAEKLFF
TRBV10-1	TRBJ1-1	CASRRTGDGTEAFF
TRBV10-1	TRBJ1-1	CASSEYRAGTEAFF
TRBV5-8	TRBJ2-3	CASSLARKPTDTQYF
TRBV12-3/TRBV12-4	TRBJ1-1	CASSLWVMNTEAFF
TRBV6-5	TRBJ1-1	CASSYSLGGRANTEAFF
TRBV18	TRBJ2-6	CASSSGEGISGANVLTF
TRBV7-9	TRBJ1-6	CASSSRLWGTNSPLHF